The clone carrying this T cell receptor (beta chain) was picked up a small number of times. V lost 6 bases to trimming and J lost 2 bases, with 10 bases between them. Per germline, CDR1 ENHRY and CDR2 SYGVKD. The CDR3 length is 13 residues. The sample originates from a study of blood T cell repertoires in COVID-19. Original processing methods: Amplification with reference gene primers provided the estimates of nucleated cell counts. The repertoire was sequenced with immunoSEQ multiplex PCR; TCRdb's copy has only in-frame clones and lacks some. V and J calls and clone size are as listed in that table; D and trimming were resolved from the DNA. The sample records about 160,000 clones, around 82% being singletons.

This sequence was found in a man aged 35 to 55 who had recovered from COVID-19. Sequences were obtained from PBMCs or T cells enriched from blood (not recorded which). This rearrangement joins TRBV10-3 to TRBJ1-1, with D maybe TRBD1 (5 bases). The CDR3 sequence: CAISRDPNTEAFF. The CDR3 coding sequence is TGTGCCATCAGCAGGGATCCAAACACTGAAGCTTTCTTT.